The 23 T cell receptor beta chains below all came from one sample that was sequenced in a study of T cell changes during pregnancy in multiple sclerosis. The method was immunoSEQ multiplex PCR; TCRdb's version includes in-frame clones alone and lacks a portion of them. Of over 45,000 clones in the sample, approximately 90% were seen once. Sequencing was performed on CD4+ T cells from peripheral blood mononuclear cells, taken in the first trimester of pregnancy. The receptors derive from a female donor with multiple sclerosis, enrolled in a pregnancy study.

The chain carries TRBV6-6 and TRBJ2-3; 12 bases match TRBD1. The CDR3 sequence is 15 residues long. Germline CDR1 and CDR2: MNHNY and SVGAGI (reference sequence). The J segment lost 4 bases and the V segment lost 4 bases, leaving 3 bases of the junction unmatched. Here the CDR3 DNA reads TGTGCCAGCAGTTTCGGGACAGGGGGCCCAGATACGCAGTATTTT. Translated: CASSFGTGGPDTQYF.

The chain has TRBV29-1 and TRBJ1-1; TRBD1 agrees at 7 bases. J was trimmed by 0 bases and V by 8 bases; bases with no gene match: 6. This CDR3 comprises 13 residues. Germline CDR1 SQVTM, CDR2 ANQGSEA. In DNA, the CDR3 is TGCAGCACACAGACAGGGTTGAACACTGAAGCTTTCTTT. Amino acid sequence: CSTQTGLNTEAFF.

The chain links TRBV4-1 to TRBJ2-1; perhaps TRBD2 as D (5 bases). The CDR3 spans 17 residues. The V and J ends lost 2 bases and 5 bases respectively, with 19 bases between them. Germline CDR1 reads MGHRA; CDR2 reads YSYEKL. CDR3 nucleotides: TGCGCCAGCAGCCAACCCGAAGGGTACCGGGATGACAATGAGCAGTTCTTC. Translated: CASSQPEGYRDDNEQFF.

The rearrangement links TRBV9 to TRBJ2-1, with D possibly TRBD2 on 6 matching bases. The V gene lost 0 bases and the J gene lost 8 bases, with 9 bases spanning the gap. Germline-derived CDR1 and CDR2 are SGDLS and YYNGEE. This CDR3 contains 13 residues. CDR3 loop: CASSVAEGYEQFF. The CDR3 DNA reads TGTGCCAGCAGCGTAGCGGAGGGCTATGAGCAGTTCTTC.

The sample holds a few counts of this clone. The V gene is TRBV2, the J gene TRBJ2-5, with D possibly matching TRBD1 (6 bases). Germline CDR1 is SNHLY and CDR2 is FYNNEI. This CDR3 is built from 14 residues. V was trimmed by 6 bases and J by 5 bases, leaving 16 bases between them. CDR3 amino acids: CASSENRDSETQYF. CDR3 nucleotide sequence: TGTGCCAGCAGCGAGAACAGGGATAGCGAGACCCAGTACTTC.

A remark on this clone: Other DNA sequences of this sample code for an identical CDR3. The chain couples TRBV5-1 to TRBJ1-2; D possibly corresponds to TRBD1 (6 bases). V was shortened by 3 bases and J by 8 bases, with 17 bases between the two germline ends. The CDR3 is made up of 14 amino acids. Germline V gives CDR1 SGHRS, CDR2 YFSETQ. CDR3 nucleotide sequence: TGCGCCAGCAGCTCACCACAGGGTTTGGGCGGCTACACCTTC. This gives the protein CASSSPQGLGGYTF.

This clone has just a few counts. The chain has TRBV19 and TRBJ2-1; TRBD2 agrees at 15 bases. J gave up 8 bases and V 6 bases, and 11 bases lay outside the gene matches. There are 17 residues in the CDR3. CDR1 and CDR2 (germline): LNHDA, SQIVND (reference sequence). CDR3 sequence reads: CASSPGTSGRTQDEQFF. CDR3 sequence (DNA): TGTGCCAGTAGCCCCGGGACTAGCGGGAGGACGCAGGATGAGCAGTTCTTC.

The chain joins TRBV21-1 to TRBJ2-6; the DNA was not used to check the table's D call, TRBD1. TRBV21-1 is flagged as a pseudogene. This CDR3 contains 18 residues. DNA of the CDR3: TGTGCCAGCAGCAAATCAGAGGATTACAGGGCTGGGGCCAACGTCCTGACTTTC. Translating it yields CASSKSEDYRAGANVLTF.

This chain uses TRBV6-6 with TRBJ1-2, with 8 bases lining up with TRBD1. The CDR3 sequence is 13 residues long. Germline values: CDR1 MNHNY, CDR2 SVGAGI (reference sequence). V was pared by 6 bases and J by 4 bases, with 4 bases of the junction left unmatched. In DNA, the CDR3 is TGTGCCAGCAGGCGGGGGACAGGCTATGGCTACACCTTC. Protein sequence: CASRRGTGYGYTF.

This clone was counted only a few times. The gene calls are TRBV19 and TRBJ2-7; maybe TRBD2 (6 bases). Between the trimmed V and J ends, which lost 1 base and 5 bases, there was a span of 9 bases. Germline V gene sequence: CDR1 LNHDA, CDR2 SQIVND (reference sequence). The CDR3 sequence is 13 residues long. Here the CDR3 reads CASSIGGRNEQYF. DNA of the CDR3: TGTGCCAGTAGTATAGGAGGGAGGAACGAGCAGTACTTC. Together with reference TRBV19 and TRBJ2-7, the CDR3 gives the full variable domain: DGGITQSPKYLFRKEGQNVTLSCEQNLNHDAMYWYRQDPGQGLRLIYYSQIVNDFQKGDIAEGYSVSREKKESFPLTVTSAQKNPTAFYLCASSIGGRNEQYFGPGTRLTVT.

The genes are TRBV4-1 and TRBJ2-7; weak D call: TRBD2 (5 bases). V was pared by 3 bases and J by 3 bases, with 15 bases between. The CDR3 has 15 residues. The germline V gene has CDR1 MGHRA and CDR2 YSYEKL. For the CDR3, the DNA is TGCGCCAGCAGCCATGTCGAGGGAAAATACTACGAGCAGTACTTC. This sequence encodes CASSHVEGKYYEQYF.

The rearrangement joins TRBV27 to TRBJ2-3, with a tentative D call TRBD2 (5 bases). Trimming cost V 2 bases and J 9 bases, with 6 bases left between them. Germline V CDR1 and CDR2: MNHEY, SMNVEV (reference sequence). This CDR3 is 11 amino acids long. DNA of the CDR3: TGTGCCAGCAGTTTAGGGAGAACGCAGTATTTT. Protein product: CASSLGRTQYF.

This clone was detected only a few times. The chain joins TRBV6-5 to TRBJ1-3, with TRBD1 matching 8 bases. Germline assignment: CDR1 MNHEY and CDR2 SVGAGI. The CDR3 sequence is 14 residues long. The J segment lost 4 bases and the V segment lost 6 bases, leaving 5 bases of the junction unmatched. The CDR3 coding sequence is TGTGCCAGCAGCTATGGGACAGGAGGAAACACCATATATTTT. The encoded protein is CASSYGTGGNTIYF.

For the CDR3, the DNA is TGCGCCAGCAGCTTGGTCGCTAGCGGAGCCTACAATGAGCAGTTCTTC. It is translated as CASSLVASGAYNEQFF. The rearrangement links TRBV5-1 to TRBJ2-1; TRBD2 matches at 7 bases. Per germline, CDR1 SGHRS and CDR2 YFSETQ. Germline trimming cut 0 bases from V and 2 bases from J; bases unmatched to any gene: 5. CDR3 length equals 16 residues.

The chain employs TRBV7-2 and TRBJ2-1; D uncertain. This CDR3 spans 13 amino acids. The germline V gene has CDR1 SGHTA and CDR2 FQGNSA. Trimming pared 4 bases from V and 8 bases from J, leaving 12 bases between. Here the CDR3 DNA reads TGTGCCAGCAGCTCTAAGCCCCCGTATGAGCAGTTCTTC. Translating gives CASSSKPPYEQFF.

This rearrangement joins TRBV28 to TRBJ1-5, with a possible D match to TRBD1 (6 bases). The CDR3 covers 14 residues. Germline CDR1 MDHEN, CDR2 SYDVKM. V gave up 6 bases and J gave up 2 bases, with 11 bases separating them. The CDR3 DNA reads as TGTGCCAGCAGCCGAGGGGGGGGCAATCAGCCCCAGCATTTT. This translates into CASSRGGGNQPQHF.

This chain connects TRBV6-6 to TRBJ2-7; TRBD2 aligns across 11 bases. The length of the CDR3 is 14 residues. V was clipped by 9 bases and J by 4 bases; unmatched bases: 8. CDR1 is MNHNY and CDR2 is SVGAGI in the germline V gene (reference sequence). The CDR3 spells CASRSTSGSYEQYF. As DNA, the CDR3 is TGTGCCAGTCGTAGTACTAGCGGGAGTTACGAGCAGTACTTC.

The chain couples TRBV28 to TRBJ1-1; maybe TRBD1 (5 bases). Germline V CDR1 and CDR2: MDHEN, SYDVKM. V was shortened by 6 bases and J by 4 bases, with 18 bases between the two germline ends. The CDR3 spans 15 residues. The CDR3 loop reads CASSSTGGGGTEAFF. CDR3 coding DNA: TGTGCCAGCAGCTCGACCGGTGGGGGGGGCACTGAAGCTTTCTTT.

The chain is built from TRBV5-1 and TRBJ1-1; possibly TRBD1 for D (5 bases). Germline CDR1 and CDR2: SGHRS and YFSETQ. This CDR3 has 14 amino acids. V was trimmed by 5 bases and J by 4 bases, leaving 15 bases between them. CDR3 bases: TGCGCCAGCAGGAAGAACGTGGGGCCCACTGAAGCTTTCTTT. Translation: CASRKNVGPTEAFF.

V usage is TRBV4-1 and J usage is TRBJ2-1; 8 positions agree with TRBD2. CDR1 is MGHRA, CDR2 YSYEKL, per germline. The CDR3 is 16 residues long. J gave up 2 bases and V 6 bases, and 9 bases lay outside the gene matches. In DNA, the CDR3 is TGCGCCAGCAGAATCAATAGCGGGACCACCTACAATGAGCAGTTCTTC. Encoded protein: CASRINSGTTYNEQFF.

The V call is TRBV6-6, the J call TRBJ1-2, with D perhaps TRBD1 (5 bases). The germline gives CDR1 MNHNY, CDR2 SVGAGI (reference sequence). This CDR3 region has 12 residues. V dropped 5 bases and J dropped 12 bases, with 16 bases sitting between them. Here the CDR3 DNA reads TGTGCCAGCAGTAATACCAGGGAAATCAACACCTTC. Translation gives CASSNTREINTF.

The V gene is TRBV27, the J gene TRBJ1-6; tentative D call: TRBD1 (6 bases). Deletions cut 4 bases from V and 6 bases from J, with 13 bases between. Germline values: CDR1 MNHEY, CDR2 SMNVEV (reference sequence). The CDR3 contains 15 residues. As DNA, the CDR3 is TGTGCCAGCAGTTCACGGACAGCGGCTAATTCACCCCTCCACTTT. Translation: CASSSRTAANSPLHF.

The rearrangement links TRBV28 to TRBJ2-3; TRBD2 agrees at 7 bases. CDR3 length: 15 amino acids. V was clipped by 1 base and J by 14 bases; unmatched bases: 15. Germline V gene sequence: CDR1 MDHEN, CDR2 SYDVKM. Here the CDR3 DNA reads TGTGCCAGCAGTTTATCGGCTAGCGGAACACCCGGCGGGTATTTT. Translation gives CASSLSASGTPGGYF.